Following are 29 T cell receptor beta chains from one sample sequenced in a study of shared clonotypes between healthy human individuals. Only CD45RO-negative cells positively selected for CCR7 counted as naive CD8 cells, so terminally differentiated effector memory CD45RA+ cells were excluded. The table came from immunoSEQ multiplex PCR; TCRdb's copy has only in-frame clones and leaves some out. Here the sample spans over 750,000 clones, about 97% being singletons. Sequenced material: naive CD8+ T cells sorted from blood. These receptors all stem from a man aged 25-40 years in good health.

The chain uses TRBV29-1 and TRBJ2-7, with D unresolved. Germline V gene lookup returns CDR1 SQVTM and CDR2 ANQGSEA. This CDR3 region has 13 residues. The V end lost 6 bases, the J end lost 2 bases, and 14 bases lay between the germline ends. CDR3 protein: CSVSQEAPYEQYF. As DNA, the CDR3 is TGCAGCGTCTCCCAGGAAGCCCCCTACGAGCAGTACTTC.

The rearrangement links TRBV10-3 to TRBJ2-7; 7 bases match TRBD1. CDR1 and CDR2 from the germline V gene are ENHRY and SYGVKD. J lost 2 bases, V lost 10 bases, and 17 bases had no gene match. CDR3 length: 16 amino acids. CDR3 bases: TGTGCCACCTGGGACAGCCGAGGGATTGATGCCTACGAGCAGTACTTC. Residues: CATWDSRGIDAYEQYF.

The chain combines TRBV7-2 with TRBJ2-1; 14 bases fit TRBD2. There are 18 residues in the CDR3. Germline V gene sequence: CDR1 SGHTA, CDR2 FQGNSA. J was trimmed by 7 bases and V by 8 bases; bases with no gene match: 16. In DNA, the CDR3 is TGTGCCAGCGCTCACATGGGACTAGCGGGAGATGTGGTTAATGAGCAGTTCTTC. Its protein is CASAHMGLAGDVVNEQFF.

The gene calls are TRBV2 and TRBJ2-6; 7 bases map to TRBD1. The CDR3 has 16 amino acids. CDR1 is SNHLY, CDR2 FYNNEI, per germline. Losses at the gene ends were 10 bases for V and 2 bases for J; bases not matched to a gene: 11. The DNA of the CDR3 is TGTGCCAACCTCGACAGGGATGGTGCTGGGGCCAACGTCCTGACTTTC. Residues: CANLDRDGAGANVLTF. The full variable domain, rest sourced from reference TRBV2 and TRBJ2-6, is EPEVTQTPSHQVTQMGQEVILRCVPISNHLYFYWYRQILGQKVEFLVSFYNNEISEKSEIFDDQFSVERPDGSNFTLKIRSTKLEDSAMYFCANLDRDGAGANVLTFGAGSRLTVL.

CDR3 DNA: TGTGCCACCTACCCTTGGACAGGGGGCGACTACCTTCCTACGAACACTGAAGCTTTCTTT. It codes for CATYPWTGGDYLPTNTEAFF. This sequence joins TRBV19 and TRBJ1-1; 11 positions agree with TRBD1. Germline CDR1 reads LNHDA; CDR2 reads SQIVND (reference sequence). V trimming: 10 bases; J trimming: 1 base; junction bases outside the gene matches: 23. This CDR3 has 20 residues.

To note about this clone: Additional DNA sequences in this sample encode the identical CDR3. The gene calls are TRBV6-5 and TRBJ1-1; 11 nucleotides agree with TRBD1. Germline values: CDR1 MNHEY, CDR2 SVGAGI. The CDR3 length is 14 residues. The junction had 1 base not matched to a gene; V was cut back by 3 bases and J by 4 bases. This CDR3 reads CASSYGTGGTEAFF. The DNA for the CDR3 is TGTGCCAGCAGTTATGGGACAGGGGGCACTGAAGCTTTCTTT.

The sample holds one count of this clone. This rearrangement joins TRBV18 to TRBJ2-1, with D hard to call. This CDR3 has 17 amino acids. Between the trimmed V and J ends, which lost 3 bases and 0 bases, there was a span of 15 bases. Germline values: CDR1 KGHSH, CDR2 LQKENI. The CDR3 reads CASSPFPSPSSYNEQFF. CDR3 nucleotide sequence: TGTGCCAGCTCACCTTTCCCCTCTCCGAGCTCCTACAATGAGCAGTTCTTC. Full variable domain (rest looked up from reference TRBV18 and TRBJ2-1): NAGVMQNPRHLVRRRGQEARLRCSPMKGHSHVYWYRQLPEEGLKFMVYLQKENIIDESGMPKERFSAEFPKEGPSILRIQQVVRGDSAAYFCASSPFPSPSSYNEQFFGPGTRLTVL.

The rearrangement joins TRBV19 to TRBJ1-3, with 9 bases identical to TRBD1. The CDR3 consists of 16 residues. Germline values: CDR1 LNHDA, CDR2 SQIVND (reference sequence). V shed 7 bases, J shed 2 bases, and the junction held 9 bases outside the gene matches. The CDR3 region has the DNA TGTGCCAGTATCGAAGGGACAGGGAGCACTGGAAACACCATATATTTT. Amino acid sequence: CASIEGTGSTGNTIYF.

The chain uses TRBV2 and TRBJ2-1; D may be TRBD1 or TRBD2 (5 bases each). CDR1 and CDR2 (germline): SNHLY, FYNNEI. The CDR3 spans 10 residues. In nucleotides, the CDR3 is TGTGCACAGCGGCAGGGCAGGCAGTTCTTC. Protein: CAQRQGRQFF. The entire variable domain, with the rest obtained from reference TRBV2 and TRBJ2-1, is as follows: EPEVTQTPSHQVTQMGQEVILRCVPISNHLYFYWYRQILGQKVEFLVSFYNNEISEKSEIFDDQFSVERPDGSNFTLKIRSTKLEDSAMYFCAQRQGRQFFGPGTRLTVL.

The chain has TRBV27 and TRBJ1-2, with 7 bases matching TRBD1. V dropped 0 bases and J dropped 6; count of bases not matched to a gene: 4. There are 14 residues in the CDR3. The germline V gene has CDR1 MNHEY and CDR2 SMNVEV (reference sequence). CDR3 amino acids: CASSLSTGLDGYTF. Here the CDR3 DNA reads TGTGCCAGCAGTTTATCGACAGGGTTGGATGGCTACACCTTC.

The chain is built from TRBV28 and TRBJ2-7; 9 bases map to TRBD2. V lost 4 bases and J lost 2; bases outside the gene matches: 3. The CDR3 is 14 residues long. Germline CDR1 is MDHEN and CDR2 is SYDVKM. The CDR3 DNA is TGTGCCAGCAGTTGGGGCGGGAGGGCCTACGAGCAGTACTTC. It specifies CASSWGGRAYEQYF. The complete variable domain, with remaining parts taken from reference TRBV28 and TRBJ2-7, reads DVKVTQSSRYLVKRTGEKVFLECVQDMDHENMFWYRQDPGLGLRLIYFSYDVKMKEKGDIPEGYSVSREKKERFSLILESASTNQTSMYLCASSWGGRAYEQYFGPGTRLTVT.

V is TRBV27 and J is TRBJ2-3; D not certain. In germline, CDR1 is MNHEY, CDR2 SMNVEV (reference sequence). The CDR3 has 12 residues. Trimming shortened V by 8 bases and J by 8 bases, and 14 bases separated the two germline ends. CDR3 loop: CASGAPPRTQYF. In DNA, the CDR3 is TGTGCCAGCGGAGCCCCGCCGCGTACGCAGTATTTT.

This rearrangement joins TRBV9 to TRBJ2-5; 11 bases map to TRBD2. CDR1 SGDLS and CDR2 YYNGEE come from the germline V gene. The CDR3 contains 14 residues. V shed 4 bases and J 3 bases; nucleotides not matched to a gene: 2. The CDR3 spells CASSPTSGEETQYF. CDR3 in DNA: TGTGCCAGCAGCCCGACTAGCGGGGAAGAGACCCAGTACTTC.

V gene TRBV18 combines with J gene TRBJ2-3, with TRBD2 identical over 7 bases. V was pared by 3 bases and J by 6 bases, with 6 bases of the junction left unmatched. CDR1 and CDR2 from the germline V gene are KGHSH and LQKENI. CDR3 size: 14 residues. The CDR3 reads CASSPPTSLDTQYF. Written as DNA, the CDR3 is TGTGCCAGCTCACCCCCGACTAGCCTGGATACGCAGTATTTT.

This clone is a singleton in its sample. The rearrangement uses TRBV4-3 and TRBJ2-7, with 11 bases that match TRBD2. V lost 1 base and J lost 6; bases outside the gene matches: 14. Germline V lookup: CDR1 LGHNA, CDR2 YSLEER. This CDR3 has 18 amino acids. CDR3 nucleotide sequence: TGCGCCAGCAGCCAAGCCCACGAACAACTAGCGGGGGATACCGAGCAGTACTTC. Translation: CASSQAHEQLAGDTEQYF.

The J gene is TRBJ2-3, the V gene TRBV28, with D perhaps TRBD1 or TRBD2 (5 bases each). The germline V gene encodes CDR1 MDHEN and CDR2 SYDVKM. The CDR3 totals 13 residues. The germline V and J ends were trimmed by 6 bases and 4 bases, with 11 bases remaining between them. CDR3 residues: CASRILGADTQYF. CDR3 DNA sequence: TGTGCCAGCAGGATACTAGGGGCAGATACGCAGTATTTT.

V gene TRBV28 combines with J gene TRBJ2-5; D is possibly TRBD2 (5 bases). The V and J ends lost 4 bases and 2 bases respectively, with 14 bases between them. CDR1 is MDHEN, CDR2 SYDVKM, per germline. The CDR3 is made up of 15 amino acids. CDR3 loop: CASSYRRRGQETQYF. The CDR3 coding sequence is TGTGCCAGCAGTTACCGGCGCCGGGGACAAGAGACCCAGTACTTC.

This clone was picked up one time. The V gene is TRBV4-3, the J gene TRBJ2-7; 10 positions match TRBD2. The CDR3 consists of 18 residues. Germline V lookup: CDR1 LGHNA, CDR2 YSLEER. Trimming removed 2 bases from V and 4 bases from J; junction bases left unmatched: 14. CDR3 sequence: CASSQSFPLAGGRYEQYF. CDR3 DNA: TGCGCCAGCAGCCAATCTTTCCCCTTAGCGGGAGGACGATACGAGCAGTACTTC.

The chain couples TRBV29-1 to TRBJ1-3, with D possibly being TRBD1 (5 bases). V lost 6 bases and J 4 bases, leaving 13 bases between the germline ends. The CDR3 extends over 13 amino acids. The germline gives CDR1 SQVTM, CDR2 ANQGSEA. Here the CDR3 reads CSVSGSVGNTIYF. The DNA for the CDR3 is TGCAGCGTCTCAGGGTCGGTAGGAAACACCATATATTTT.

The chain joins TRBV5-6 to TRBJ2-3, with D possibly TRBD2 on 5 matching bases. The V end was cut by 0 bases, the J end by 1 base, with 12 bases between. Germline V gives CDR1 SGHDT, CDR2 YYEEEE. The CDR3 runs 16 residues. The CDR3 reads CASSLGAMGGTDTQYF. The CDR3 DNA reads as TGTGCCAGCAGCTTGGGGGCCATGGGAGGCACAGATACGCAGTATTTT.

The rearrangement joins TRBV27 to TRBJ2-7; 7 bases line up with TRBD2. This CDR3 comprises 14 residues. Trimming at V came to 5 bases and at J to 0 bases, leaving 4 bases not matched to a gene. CDR1 is MNHEY, CDR2 SMNVEV, per germline (reference sequence). CDR3 protein: CASSGLGSSYEQYF. CDR3 sequence (DNA): TGTGCCAGCAGTGGACTAGGAAGCTCCTACGAGCAGTACTTC.

The chain has TRBV19 and TRBJ1-1; 12 bases match TRBD1. The trim removed 5 bases at V and 6 bases at J, leaving 10 bases unmatched. The CDR3 sequence is 16 residues long. Germline CDR1 reads LNHDA; CDR2 reads SQIVND (reference sequence). This chain's CDR3 is CASSSPGQGAHAEAFF. The CDR3 DNA sequence: TGTGCCAGTAGTTCTCCGGGACAGGGGGCGCACGCTGAAGCTTTCTTT. Full variable domain (rest looked up from reference TRBV19 and TRBJ1-1): DGGITQSPKYLFRKEGQNVTLSCEQNLNHDAMYWYRQDPGQGLRLIYYSQIVNDFQKGDIAEGYSVSREKKESFPLTVTSAQKNPTAFYLCASSSPGQGAHAEAFFGQGTRLTVV.

The J gene is TRBJ1-5, the V gene TRBV11-2; D unresolved. Germline V gene lookup returns CDR1 SGHAT and CDR2 FQNNGV. This CDR3 contains 13 residues. Trimming stripped 0 bases from V and 4 bases from J, with 4 bases between. The CDR3 region is CASSLEWNQPQHF. The DNA for the CDR3 is TGTGCCAGCAGCTTAGAATGGAATCAGCCCCAGCATTTT. Full variable domain (remainder filled in from reference TRBV11-2 and TRBJ1-5): EAGVAQSPRYKIIEKRQSVAFWCNPISGHATLYWYQQILGQGPKLLIQFQNNGVVDDSQLPKDRFSAERLKGVDSTLKIQPAKLEDSAVYLCASSLEWNQPQHFGDGTRLSIL.

This rearrangement joins TRBV4-1 to TRBJ1-5; perhaps TRBD1 as D (6 bases). The CDR3 has 14 residues. The germline CDR1 and CDR2 sequences are MGHRA and YSYEKL. Trimming took off 5 bases at V and 3 bases at J, with 11 bases between the two ends. The CDR3 DNA sequence: TGCGCCAGCAGCGTGGACAGAGCCAATCAGCCCCAGCATTTT. Protein: CASSVDRANQPQHF.

J is TRBJ1-2 and V is TRBV7-9; D is undetermined. This CDR3 contains 17 residues. Per the germline V gene, CDR1 is SEHNR and CDR2 is FQNEAQ (reference sequence). V was pared by 1 base and J by 0 bases, with 15 bases between. The CDR3 is CASSLGGRGLANYGYTF. The DNA of the CDR3 is TGTGCCAGCAGCTTAGGAGGGCGCGGTTTAGCTAACTATGGCTACACCTTC. Based on the CDR3 plus reference TRBV7-9 and TRBJ1-2, the full variable domain is DTGVSQNPRHKITKRGQNVTFRCDPISEHNRLYWYRQTLGQGPEFLTYFQNEAQLEKSRLLSDRFSAERPKGSFSTLEIQRTEQGDSAMYLCASSLGGRGLANYGYTFGSGTRLTVV.

This chain joins TRBV15 and TRBJ1-5; TRBD1 agrees at 9 bases. The CDR3 is 16 amino acids. Germline values: CDR1 LNHNV, CDR2 YYDKDF (reference sequence). V shed 2 bases, J shed 1 base, and the junction held 3 bases outside the gene matches. This chain's CDR3 is CATSRPDRGSNQPQHF. The DNA of the CDR3 is TGTGCCACCAGCAGACCGGACAGGGGAAGCAATCAGCCCCAGCATTTT.

In its sample, this clone was seen once. The rearrangement joins TRBV29-1 to TRBJ2-7; 8 nucleotides align to TRBD1. Looked up from germline, CDR1 is SQVTM and CDR2 is ANQGSEA. CDR3 length: 16 residues. V lost 1 base to trimming and J lost 2 bases; unmatched junction nucleotides: 10. In DNA, the CDR3 is TGCAGCGTTGAAGGCCCAGGACAGGGAAAAACCTACGAGCAGTACTTC. Its protein is CSVEGPGQGKTYEQYF.

The chain uses TRBV27 and TRBJ2-2, with TRBD1 matching over 8 bases. V trimming: 7 bases; J trimming: 5 bases; junction bases outside the gene matches: 9. The CDR3 is 15 amino acids. The V gene's germline CDR1 is MNHEY and CDR2 SMNVEV (reference sequence). The CDR3 region has the DNA TGTGCCAGCAAACCCACAGGGGGATGGACCGGGGAGCTGTTTTTT. Amino acid sequence: CASKPTGGWTGELFF.

The chain joins TRBV9 to TRBJ2-7, with a possible D match to TRBD2 (6 bases). The length of the CDR3 is 15 residues. Germline lookup yields CDR1 SGDLS and CDR2 YYNGEE. Trimming took off 3 bases at V and 0 bases at J, with 13 bases between the two ends. DNA of the CDR3: TGTGCCAGCAGCGAAACGGGAGATCCCTCCTACGAGCAGTACTTC. It encodes CASSETGDPSYEQYF.